Listed here are 13 T cell receptor beta chains from one sample, sequenced in a study of cytomegalovirus exposure and HLA in healthy donors (dated by TCRdb to 2017 to 2019). The protocol used for the library was the immunoSEQ multiplex PCR assay. A mixture of 60 forward primers for TCR Vbeta segments and 13 reverse primers for TCR Jbeta segments was used in the multiplex PCR. The immuneACCESS repertoire file appears here via TCRdb, limited to in-frame rearrangements. These files lack a portion of the clones; in checked studies, under half of the deficit traces to unresolved V genes, and the cause of the others is not known. The sample table holds 150,000 or so clones, of which about 70% were seen once. Clones ranked in the top ten supply 2.5% to 3% of the sample. Sequencing was carried out using PBMCs. All receptors come from a man aged 18 to 29 in good health and CMV-seronegative.

This clone showed up just once. The rearrangement links TRBV21-1 to TRBJ2-7; whether TRBD1, the table's D call, matches the DNA was not checked. TRBV21-1 is classified as a pseudogene. CDR3 length: 15 residues. CDR3: CASSTRDKRTHEQYF. The CDR3 nucleotides are TGTGCCAGCAGCACCCGGGACAAGAGAACCCACGAGCAGTACTTC.

This chain connects TRBV5-1 to TRBJ1-5; TRBD1 might be the D (5 bases). This CDR3 contains 18 residues. The germline CDR1 and CDR2 sequences are SGHRS and YFSETQ. V was shortened by 1 base and J by 0 bases, with 17 bases between the two germline ends. The CDR3 region has the DNA TGCGCCAGCAGCTTGTTACGCCGACAGCGCCCTAGCAATCAGCCCCAGCATTTT. This sequence encodes CASSLLRRQRPSNQPQHF.

The gene calls are TRBV19 and TRBJ2-1, with a weak D call TRBD2 (6 bases). The ends were cut back, 3 bases at V and 10 bases at J, with 13 bases in the middle. The CDR3 runs to 13 residues. Germline CDR1 and CDR2: LNHDA and SQIVND (reference sequence). DNA for the CDR3: TGTGCCAGTAGTATCATTTCCAGCGGGGAGCAGTTCTTC. Amino acid sequence: CASSIISSGEQFF.

The chain links TRBV6-6 to TRBJ2-5, with D possibly being TRBD1 (6 bases). In germline, CDR1 is MNHNY, CDR2 SVGAGI (reference sequence). This CDR3 region has 12 residues. Trimming pared 8 bases from V and 1 base from J, leaving 8 bases between. The CDR3 is CASARGQETQYF. The CDR3 nucleotides are TGTGCCAGCGCCAGGGGCCAAGAGACCCAGTACTTC.

The chain has TRBV6-5 and TRBJ1-5; D remains ambiguous. The V gene's germline CDR1 is MNHEY and CDR2 SVGAGI. Trimming shortened V by 5 bases and J by 0 bases, and 11 bases separated the two germline ends. The CDR3 runs to 15 residues. The CDR3 sequence is CASSVAGSSNQPQHF. For the CDR3, the DNA is TGTGCCAGCAGTGTTGCCGGGAGTAGCAATCAGCCCCAGCATTTT.

CDR3 sequence (DNA): TGCAGTGCTAGAGAATCCGATGAGCAGTTCTTC. Translated, it gives CSARESDEQFF. The V call is TRBV20-1, the J call TRBJ2-1, with no clear D. Germline CDR1 and CDR2: DFQATT and SNEGSKA (reference sequence). Trimming removed 0 bases from V and 8 bases from J, with 5 bases in between. The CDR3 loop spans 11 amino acids.

V gene TRBV11-2 combines with J gene TRBJ2-5, with a weak D call TRBD2 (7 bases). V was trimmed by 4 bases and J by 4 bases, leaving 16 bases between them. This CDR3 is 15 amino acids long. Germline assignment: CDR1 SGHAT and CDR2 FQNNGV. The CDR3 sequence is CASSSLKGGRETQYF. In DNA, the CDR3 is TGTGCCAGCAGCTCCCTTAAGGGGGGGCGAGAGACCCAGTACTTC.

This rearrangement joins TRBV5-1 to TRBJ1-6; 8 bases align to TRBD1. After removal of 4 bases from V and 6 bases from J, the junction contained 6 bases not matched to a gene. This CDR3 has 15 residues. Germline CDR1 and CDR2: SGHRS and YFSETQ. CDR3 region: CASSGTGGLNSPLHF. CDR3 in DNA: TGCGCCAGCAGCGGTACAGGGGGACTTAATTCACCCCTCCACTTT.

This clone was observed a few times. The chain uses TRBV2 and TRBJ2-1; D is possibly TRBD1 (5 bases). Trimming removed 6 bases from V and 2 bases from J, with 11 bases in between. Germline V gives CDR1 SNHLY, CDR2 FYNNEI. The CDR3 length is 14 residues. DNA of the CDR3: TGTGCCAGCAGGTTAGACAGCCCCTACAATGAGCAGTTCTTC. The encoded protein is CASRLDSPYNEQFF.

The rearrangement joins TRBV7-2 to TRBJ2-1, with D maybe TRBD1 (5 bases). The CDR3 has 14 amino acids. Trimming pared 3 bases from V and 5 bases from J, leaving 11 bases between. Germline loops: CDR1 SGHTA, CDR2 FQGNSA. The chain's CDR3 is CASSFKRQHNEQFF. DNA for the CDR3: TGTGCCAGCAGCTTCAAAAGACAGCACAATGAGCAGTTCTTC. The whole variable domain, remainder taken from reference TRBV7-2 and TRBJ2-1, is GAGVSQSPSNKVTEKGKDVELRCDPISGHTALYWYRQSLGQGLEFLIYFQGNSAPDKSGLPSDRFSAERTGGSVSTLTIQRTQQEDSAVYLCASSFKRQHNEQFFGPGTRLTVL.

The V gene is TRBV5-1, the J gene TRBJ1-4; D remains unclear. The CDR3 is 15 residues long. Trimming removed 0 bases at V and 4 bases at J, with 10 bases between. Germline CDR1 reads SGHRS; CDR2 reads YFSETQ. The CDR3 sequence is CASSLDGGRNEKLFF. In nucleotides, the CDR3 is TGCGCCAGCAGCTTGGATGGAGGCCGTAATGAAAAACTGTTTTTT. Using reference TRBV5-1 and TRBJ1-4 for the parts outside the CDR3, the full variable domain is KAGVTQTPRYLIKTRGQQVTLSCSPISGHRSVSWYQQTPGQGLQFLFEYFSETQRNKGNFPGRFSGRQFSNSRSEMNVSTLELGDSALYLCASSLDGGRNEKLFFGSGTQLSVL.

This chain uses TRBV6-6 with TRBJ2-3, with 9 bases fitting TRBD2. This CDR3 region has 15 residues. The V gene end was trimmed by 4 bases and the J gene end by 3 bases; junction bases not matched to a gene: 5. In germline, CDR1 is MNHNY, CDR2 SVGAGI (reference sequence). CDR3 protein: CASSFLAGTTDTQYF. CDR3 coding DNA: TGTGCCAGCAGTTTTCTAGCGGGGACTACAGATACGCAGTATTTT.

The chain uses TRBV2 and TRBJ1-2, with 7 bases matching TRBD1. After removal of 7 bases from V and 0 bases from J, the junction contained 8 bases not matched to a gene. CDR1 SNHLY and CDR2 FYNNEI come from the germline V gene. CDR3 size: 15 residues. The CDR3: CASTLDREPNYGYTF. The CDR3 nucleotides read TGTGCCAGCACCTTAGACAGGGAGCCTAACTATGGCTACACCTTC.